This TCR beta chain appears in the sequencing data of a study of T cells expressing NK-cell markers. This CDR3 contains 15 residues. In germline, CDR1 is KGHDR, CDR2 SFDVKD. TCRdb re-called the 5' RACE reads; one entry per CDR3 protein, DNA not given. This listing includes fewer than 550,000 distinct CDR3 sequences. Sequences were obtained from blood T cells: a sorted CD56 or NKG2C T cell subset, CD4+ or CD8+ T cells, or bulk PBMC T cells (not recorded which). This clonotype originated in a woman aged 50 to 60 in good health. The chain combines TRBV24-1 with TRBJ2-3; TCRdb designates TRBD1, a call that cannot be tested without DNA. CDR3 residues: CATSIQGASTDTQYF.